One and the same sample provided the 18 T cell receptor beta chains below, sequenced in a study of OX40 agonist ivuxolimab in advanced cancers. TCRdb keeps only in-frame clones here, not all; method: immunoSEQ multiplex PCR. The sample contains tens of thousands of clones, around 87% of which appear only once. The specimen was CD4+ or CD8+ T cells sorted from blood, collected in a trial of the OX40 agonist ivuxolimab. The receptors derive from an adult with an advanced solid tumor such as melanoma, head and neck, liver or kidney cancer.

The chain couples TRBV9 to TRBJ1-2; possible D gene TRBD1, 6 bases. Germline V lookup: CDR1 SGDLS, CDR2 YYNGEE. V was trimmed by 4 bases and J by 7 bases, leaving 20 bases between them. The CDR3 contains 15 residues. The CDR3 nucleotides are TGTGCCAGCAGCCGGACGGGGGCGACAAGTAGTGGCTACACCTTC. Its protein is CASSRTGATSSGYTF.

CDR3 sequence: CASSPLGTSYNEQFF. CDR3 in DNA: TGTGCCAGCTCACCACTAGGGACTTCCTACAATGAGCAGTTCTTC. V usage is TRBV18 and J usage is TRBJ2-1; TRBD2 might be the D (6 bases). The length of the CDR3 is 15 residues. CDR1 is KGHSH, CDR2 LQKENI, per germline. V lost 1 base and J lost 1, with 8 bases in between. Full variable domain (outside the CDR3, taken from reference TRBV18 and TRBJ2-1): NAGVMQNPRHLVRRRGQEARLRCSPMKGHSHVYWYRQLPEEGLKFMVYLQKENIIDESGMPKERFSAEFPKEGPSILRIQQVVRGDSAAYFCASSPLGTSYNEQFFGPGTRLTVL.

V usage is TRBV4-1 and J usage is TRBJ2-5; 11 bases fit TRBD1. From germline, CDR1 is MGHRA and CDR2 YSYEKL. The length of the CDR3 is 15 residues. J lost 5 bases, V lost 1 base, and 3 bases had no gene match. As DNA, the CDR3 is TGCGCCAGCAGCCAAGCGGGGACAGGGGGGGAGACCCAGTACTTC. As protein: CASSQAGTGGETQYF.

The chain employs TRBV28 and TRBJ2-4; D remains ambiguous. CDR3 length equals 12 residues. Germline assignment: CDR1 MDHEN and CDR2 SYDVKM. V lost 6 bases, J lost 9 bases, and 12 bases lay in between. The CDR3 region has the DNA TGTGCCAGCAGACTTACGGACGGCATTCAGTACTTC. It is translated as CASRLTDGIQYF.

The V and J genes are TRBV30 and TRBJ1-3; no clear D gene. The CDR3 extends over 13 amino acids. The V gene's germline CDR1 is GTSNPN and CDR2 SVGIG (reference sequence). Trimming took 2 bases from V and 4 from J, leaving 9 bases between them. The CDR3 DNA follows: TGTGCCTGGAGTTCTCAGACGGGAAACACCATATATTTT. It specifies CAWSSQTGNTIYF. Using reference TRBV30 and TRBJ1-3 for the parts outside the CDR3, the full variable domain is SQTIHQWPATLVQPVGSPLSLECTVEGTSNPNLYWYRQAAGRGLQLLFYSVGIGQISSEVPQNLSASRPQDRQFILSSKKLLLSDSGFYLCAWSSQTGNTIYFGEGSWLTVV.

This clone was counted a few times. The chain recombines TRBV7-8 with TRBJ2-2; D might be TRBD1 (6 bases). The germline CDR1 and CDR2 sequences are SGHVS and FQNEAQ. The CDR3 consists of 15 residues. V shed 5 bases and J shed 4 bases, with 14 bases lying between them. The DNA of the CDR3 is TGTGCCAGCAGCGGCTACGGGACACTCACCGGGGAGCTGTTTTTT. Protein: CASSGYGTLTGELFF.

This CDR3 is CASSDPPGQESYEQYF. CDR3 sequence (DNA): TGTGCCAGCAGTGACCCCCCGGGACAGGAGTCCTACGAGCAGTACTTC. This chain joins TRBV6-1 and TRBJ2-7, with 8 bases aligning to TRBD1. CDR1 and CDR2 from the germline V gene are MNHNS and SASEGT. Losses at the gene ends were 3 bases for V and 1 base for J; bases not matched to a gene: 8. This CDR3 is built from 16 residues.

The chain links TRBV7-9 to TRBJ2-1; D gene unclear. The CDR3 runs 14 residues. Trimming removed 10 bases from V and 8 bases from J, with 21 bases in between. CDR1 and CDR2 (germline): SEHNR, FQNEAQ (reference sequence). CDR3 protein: CATITKGDRHEQFF. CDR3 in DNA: TGTGCCACCATAACAAAAGGAGATAGACATGAGCAGTTCTTC.

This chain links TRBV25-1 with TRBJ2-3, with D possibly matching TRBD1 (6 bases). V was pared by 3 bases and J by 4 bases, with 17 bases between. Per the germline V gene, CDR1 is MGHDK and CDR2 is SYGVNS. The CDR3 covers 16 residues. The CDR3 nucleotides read TGTGCCAGCAGTGATAAGGGCAGGGGTACGGCAGATACGCAGTATTTT. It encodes CASSDKGRGTADTQYF.

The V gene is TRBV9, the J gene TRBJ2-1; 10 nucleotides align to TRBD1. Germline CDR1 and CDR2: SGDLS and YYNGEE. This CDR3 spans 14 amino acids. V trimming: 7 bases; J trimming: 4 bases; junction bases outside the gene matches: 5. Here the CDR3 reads CASFEGQGYNEQFF. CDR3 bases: TGTGCCAGCTTCGAGGGACAGGGGTACAATGAGCAGTTCTTC. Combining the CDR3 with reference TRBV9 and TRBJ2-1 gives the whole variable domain DSGVTQTPKHLITATGQRVTLRCSPRSGDLSVYWYQQSLDQGLQFLIQYYNGEERAKGNILERFSAQQFPDLHSELNLSSLELGDSALYFCASFEGQGYNEQFFGPGTRLTVL.

The CDR3 DNA follows: TGTGCCAGCAGTGAAGCTCACCGATTATACACCGGGGAGCTGTTTTTT. It codes for CASSEAHRLYTGELFF. V is TRBV6-1 and J is TRBJ2-2, with D uncertain. CDR3 length: 16 residues. The V end was cut by 0 bases, the J end by 3 bases, with 11 bases between. Per the germline V gene, CDR1 is MNHNS and CDR2 is SASEGT.

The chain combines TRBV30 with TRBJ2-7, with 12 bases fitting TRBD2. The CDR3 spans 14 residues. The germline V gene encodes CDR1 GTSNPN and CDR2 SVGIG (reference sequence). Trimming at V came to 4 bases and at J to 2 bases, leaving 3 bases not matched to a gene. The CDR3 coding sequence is TGTGCCTGGACTAGCGGGAGGGCCCCCTACGAGCAGTACTTC. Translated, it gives CAWTSGRAPYEQYF.

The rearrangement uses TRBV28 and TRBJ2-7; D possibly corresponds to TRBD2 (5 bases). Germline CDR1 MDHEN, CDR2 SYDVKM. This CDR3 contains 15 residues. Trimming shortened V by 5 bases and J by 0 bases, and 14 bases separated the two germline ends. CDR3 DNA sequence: TGTGCCAGCAGTCCCCTAAGCGGAAGCTCCTACGAGCAGTACTTC. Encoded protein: CASSPLSGSSYEQYF.

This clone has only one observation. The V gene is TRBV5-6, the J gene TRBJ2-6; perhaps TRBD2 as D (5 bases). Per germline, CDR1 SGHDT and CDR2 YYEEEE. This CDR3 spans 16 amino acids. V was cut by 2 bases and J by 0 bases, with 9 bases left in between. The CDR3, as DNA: TGTGCCAGCAGCTTAACCGGGGACTCTGGGGCCAACGTCCTGACTTTC. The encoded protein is CASSLTGDSGANVLTF.

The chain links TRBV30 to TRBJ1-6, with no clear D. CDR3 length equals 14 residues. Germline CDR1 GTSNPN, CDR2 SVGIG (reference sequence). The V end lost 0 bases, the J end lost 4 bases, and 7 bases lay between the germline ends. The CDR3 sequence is CAWSVGDYNSPLHF. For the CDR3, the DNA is TGTGCCTGGAGTGTTGGGGATTATAATTCACCCCTCCACTTT. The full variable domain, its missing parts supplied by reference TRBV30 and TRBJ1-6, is SQTIHQWPATLVQPVGSPLSLECTVEGTSNPNLYWYRQAAGRGLQLLFYSVGIGQISSEVPQNLSASRPQDRQFILSSKKLLLSDSGFYLCAWSVGDYNSPLHFGNGTRLTVT.

Written as DNA, the CDR3 is TGCGCCAGCAGCCCCACGGAGAATTCACCCCTCCACTTT. Residues: CASSPTENSPLHF. V gene TRBV5-1 combines with J gene TRBJ1-6, with D unresolved. Germline values: CDR1 SGHRS, CDR2 YFSETQ. Trimming cost V 4 bases and J 7 bases, with 9 bases left between them. CDR3 size: 13 residues. The full variable domain, its missing parts supplied by reference TRBV5-1 and TRBJ1-6, is KAGVTQTPRYLIKTRGQQVTLSCSPISGHRSVSWYQQTPGQGLQFLFEYFSETQRNKGNFPGRFSGRQFSNSRSEMNVSTLELGDSALYLCASSPTENSPLHFGNGTRLTVT.

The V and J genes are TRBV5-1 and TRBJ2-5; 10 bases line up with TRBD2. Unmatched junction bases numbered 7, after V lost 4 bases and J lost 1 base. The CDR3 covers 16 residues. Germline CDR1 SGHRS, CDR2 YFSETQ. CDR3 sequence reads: CASSLGSSGGQETQYF. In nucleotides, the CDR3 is TGCGCCAGCAGCCTCGGGTCTAGCGGGGGCCAAGAGACCCAGTACTTC.

CDR3 loop: CASSHLRTRGETQYF. CDR3 nucleotide sequence: TGCGCCAGCAGCCACCTCAGGACTCGAGGGGAGACCCAGTACTTC. V is TRBV4-3 and J is TRBJ2-5, with a tentative D call TRBD2 (5 bases). The CDR3 is 15 amino acids. The germline gives CDR1 LGHNA, CDR2 YSLEER. V was trimmed by 3 bases and J by 5 bases, leaving 16 bases between them.